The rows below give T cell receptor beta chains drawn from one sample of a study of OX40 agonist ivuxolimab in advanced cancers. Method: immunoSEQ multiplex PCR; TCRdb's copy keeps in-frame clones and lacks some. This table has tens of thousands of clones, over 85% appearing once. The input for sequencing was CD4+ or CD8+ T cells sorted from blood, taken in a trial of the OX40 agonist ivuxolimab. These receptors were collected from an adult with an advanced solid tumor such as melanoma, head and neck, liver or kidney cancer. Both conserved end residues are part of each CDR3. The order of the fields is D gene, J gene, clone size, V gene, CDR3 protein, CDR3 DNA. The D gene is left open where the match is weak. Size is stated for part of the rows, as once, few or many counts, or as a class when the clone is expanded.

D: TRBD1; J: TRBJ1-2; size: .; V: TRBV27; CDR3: CASSLSGRQGEGYTF; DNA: TGTGCCAGCAGTTTAAGCGGGCGACAGGGGGAAGGCTACACCTTC
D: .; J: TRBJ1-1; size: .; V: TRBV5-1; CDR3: CASSFLAGNTEAFF; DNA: TGCGCCAGCAGCTTTTTGGCGGGGAACACTGAAGCTTTCTTT
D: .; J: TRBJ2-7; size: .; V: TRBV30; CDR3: CAWSSQSYEQYF; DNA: TGTGCCTGGAGTTCGCAATCCTACGAGCAGTACTTC
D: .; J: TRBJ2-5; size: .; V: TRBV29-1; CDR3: CSGDRPGPFGGATQYF; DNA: TGCAGCGGTGACCGCCCCGGGCCCTTTGGCGGAGCGACCCAGTACTTC
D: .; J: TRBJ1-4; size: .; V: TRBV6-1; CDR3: CASSEYLNEKLFF; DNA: TGTGCCAGCAGTGAATACCTTAATGAAAAACTGTTTTTT
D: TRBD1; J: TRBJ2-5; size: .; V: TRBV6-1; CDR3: CASSERRGWETQYF; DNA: TGTGCCAGCAGTGAACGCAGGGGGTGGGAGACCCAGTACTTC
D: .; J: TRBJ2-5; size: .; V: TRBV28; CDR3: CASSPLGLTQYF; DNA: TGTGCCAGCAGCCCCTTGGGATTAACCCAGTACTTC
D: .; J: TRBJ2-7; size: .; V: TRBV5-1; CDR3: CASRVSNDEQYF; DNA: TGCGCCAGCAGGGTCTCGAACGACGAGCAGTACTTC
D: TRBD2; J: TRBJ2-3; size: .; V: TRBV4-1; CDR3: CASSQDPSGSTDTQYF; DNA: TGCGCCAGCAGCCAAGATCCTAGCGGGAGCACAGATACGCAGTATTTT
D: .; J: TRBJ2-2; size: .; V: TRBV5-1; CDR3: CASSLPGGFTGELFF; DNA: TGCGCCAGCAGCTTACCGGGGGGCTTTACCGGGGAGCTGTTTTTT
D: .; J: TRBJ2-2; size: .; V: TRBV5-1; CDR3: CASSLALRELFF; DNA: TGCGCCAGCAGCTTGGCTCTTAGGGAGCTGTTTTTT
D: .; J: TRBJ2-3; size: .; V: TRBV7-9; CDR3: CASSPRGPDTQYF; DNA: TGTGCCAGCAGCCCACGGGGCCCAGATACGCAGTATTTT
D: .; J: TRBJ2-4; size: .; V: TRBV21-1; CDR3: CANLMRGTGAKNIQYF; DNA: TGTGCTAATCTAATGCGAGGGACCGGGGCCAAAAACATTCAGTACTTC
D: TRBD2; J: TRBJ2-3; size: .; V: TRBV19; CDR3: CASSMTSGASTDTQYF; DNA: TGTGCCAGTAGTATGACTAGCGGAGCTAGCACAGATACGCAGTATTTT
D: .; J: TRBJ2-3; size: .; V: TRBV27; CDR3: CASSLWGSTDTQYF; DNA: TGTGCCAGCAGTTTATGGGGTTCCACAGATACGCAGTATTTT
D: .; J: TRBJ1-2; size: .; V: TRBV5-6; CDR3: CASSNVGTYGYTF; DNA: TGTGCCAGCAGCAACGTTGGGACCTATGGCTACACCTTC
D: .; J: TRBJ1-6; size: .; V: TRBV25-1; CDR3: CASSEPLEGRILSPLHF; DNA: TGTGCCAGCAGTGAACCGTTGGAAGGGAGAATCCTTTCACCCCTCCACTTT
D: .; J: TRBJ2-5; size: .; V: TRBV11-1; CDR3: CASTGQLQETQYF; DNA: TGTGCCAGCACCGGACAGCTCCAAGAGACCCAGTACTTC
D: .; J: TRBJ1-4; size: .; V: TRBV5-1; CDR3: CASSYEGPLNEKLFF; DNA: TGCGCCAGCAGCTACGAGGGACCCCTTAATGAAAAACTGTTTTTT
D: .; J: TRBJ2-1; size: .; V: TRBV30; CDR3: CAWRQVPSLFF; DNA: TGTGCCTGGCGACAGGTCCCCTCCCTGTTCTTC
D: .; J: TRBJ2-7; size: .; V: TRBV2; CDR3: CASSEASRGQYF; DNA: TGTGCCAGCAGTGAAGCTTCCAGGGGTCAGTACTTC
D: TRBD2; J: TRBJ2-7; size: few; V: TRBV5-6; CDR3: CASSFFGRRPSYEQYF; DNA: TGTGCCAGCAGCTTTTTCGGGAGGCGCCCCTCCTACGAGCAGTACTTC
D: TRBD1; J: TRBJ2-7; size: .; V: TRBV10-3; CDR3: CATGTGSYEQYF; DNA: TGTGCCACAGGGACAGGGTCCTACGAGCAGTACTTC
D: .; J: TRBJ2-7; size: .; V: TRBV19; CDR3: CASSIARGNGYEQYF; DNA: TGTGCCAGTAGTATAGCCCGGGGGAATGGCTACGAGCAGTACTTC
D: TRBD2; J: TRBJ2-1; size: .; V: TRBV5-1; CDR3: CASSLARLAGDNEQFF; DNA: TGCGCCAGCAGCTTGGCGCGGCTAGCGGGGGACAATGAGCAGTTCTTC
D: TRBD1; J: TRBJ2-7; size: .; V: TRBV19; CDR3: CASKFETGTGSGEQYF; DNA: TGTGCCAGTAAATTTGAAACCGGGACAGGGTCGGGAGAGCAGTACTTC
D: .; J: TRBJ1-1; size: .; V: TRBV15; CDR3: CATSEINRVTEAFF; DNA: TGTGCCACCAGCGAAATAAATAGGGTCACTGAAGCTTTCTTT
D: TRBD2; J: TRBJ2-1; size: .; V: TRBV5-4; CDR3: CASSFRTSGRVISYNEQFF; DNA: TGTGCCAGCAGCTTCCGGACTAGCGGGAGGGTGATATCCTACAATGAGCAGTTCTTC
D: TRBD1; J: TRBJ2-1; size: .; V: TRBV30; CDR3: CAWSVRGRGHNEQFF; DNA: TGTGCCTGGAGTGTACGAGGTAGGGGGCACAATGAGCAGTTCTTC
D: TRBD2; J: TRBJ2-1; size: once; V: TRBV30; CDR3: CAWSSLAGRSSYNEQFF; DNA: TGTGCCTGGAGTTCCCTAGCGGGGAGGAGCTCCTACAATGAGCAGTTCTTC
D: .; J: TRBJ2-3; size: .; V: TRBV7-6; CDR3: CASSRDSTDTQYF; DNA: TGTGCCAGCAGCCGAGACAGCACAGATACGCAGTATTTT
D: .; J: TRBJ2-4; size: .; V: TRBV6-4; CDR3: CASMKRQVLAKNIQYF; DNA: TGTGCCAGCATGAAGAGACAGGTACTAGCCAAAAACATTCAGTACTTC
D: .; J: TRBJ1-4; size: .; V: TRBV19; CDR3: CASSSGANEKLFF; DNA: TGTGCCAGTAGTAGCGGGGCAAATGAAAAACTGTTTTTT
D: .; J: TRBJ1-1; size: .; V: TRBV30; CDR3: CAWSVNDRMNTEAFF; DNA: TGTGCCTGGAGTGTTAATGACAGGATGAACACTGAAGCTTTCTTT
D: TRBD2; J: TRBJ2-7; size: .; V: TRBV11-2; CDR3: CASSLASGGYYEQYF; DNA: TGTGCCAGCAGCTTGGCTAGCGGGGGGTACTACGAGCAGTACTTC
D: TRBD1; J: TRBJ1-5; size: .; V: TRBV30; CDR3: CAWSQGANQPQHF; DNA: TGTGCCTGGAGCCAGGGGGCCAATCAGCCCCAGCATTTT
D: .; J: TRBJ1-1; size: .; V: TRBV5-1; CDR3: CASSSRYSTEAFF; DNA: TGCGCCAGCAGTTCCAGATATAGCACTGAAGCTTTCTTT
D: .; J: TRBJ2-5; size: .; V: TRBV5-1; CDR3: CASSPGGRGETQYF; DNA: TGCGCCAGCAGCCCCGGGGGGCGAGGGGAGACCCAGTACTTC